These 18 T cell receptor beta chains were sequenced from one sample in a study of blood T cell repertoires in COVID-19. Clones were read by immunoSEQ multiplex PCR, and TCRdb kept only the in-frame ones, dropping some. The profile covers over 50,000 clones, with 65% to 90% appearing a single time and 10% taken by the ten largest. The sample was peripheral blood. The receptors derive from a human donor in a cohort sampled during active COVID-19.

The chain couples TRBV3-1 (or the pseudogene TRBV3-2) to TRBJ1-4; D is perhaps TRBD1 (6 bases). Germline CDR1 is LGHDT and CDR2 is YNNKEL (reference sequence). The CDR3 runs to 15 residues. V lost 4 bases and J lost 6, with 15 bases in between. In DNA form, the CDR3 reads TGTGCCAGCAGCCCCTACAGGGACGTCGATGAAAAACTGTTTTTT. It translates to CASSPYRDVDEKLFF.

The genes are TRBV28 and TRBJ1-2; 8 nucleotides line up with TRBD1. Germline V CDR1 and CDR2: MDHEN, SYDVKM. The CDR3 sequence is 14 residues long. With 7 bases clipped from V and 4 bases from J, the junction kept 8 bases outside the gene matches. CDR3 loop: CASMEGTGGYGYTF. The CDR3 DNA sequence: TGTGCCAGCATGGAGGGCACAGGGGGCTATGGCTACACCTTC.

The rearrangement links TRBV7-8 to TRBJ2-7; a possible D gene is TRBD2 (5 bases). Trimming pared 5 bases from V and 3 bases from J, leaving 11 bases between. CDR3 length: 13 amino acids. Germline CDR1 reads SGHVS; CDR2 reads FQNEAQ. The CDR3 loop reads CASSRRSGYEQYF. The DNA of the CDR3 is TGTGCCAGCAGCCGCCGGAGCGGCTACGAGCAGTACTTC.

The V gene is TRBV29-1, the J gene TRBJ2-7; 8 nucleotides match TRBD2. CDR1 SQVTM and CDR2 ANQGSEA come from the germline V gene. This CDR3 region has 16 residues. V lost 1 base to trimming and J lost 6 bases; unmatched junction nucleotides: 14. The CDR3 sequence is CSVEGGYGRASGEQYF. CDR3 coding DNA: TGCAGCGTTGAAGGAGGTTACGGGAGGGCCTCTGGCGAGCAGTACTTC.

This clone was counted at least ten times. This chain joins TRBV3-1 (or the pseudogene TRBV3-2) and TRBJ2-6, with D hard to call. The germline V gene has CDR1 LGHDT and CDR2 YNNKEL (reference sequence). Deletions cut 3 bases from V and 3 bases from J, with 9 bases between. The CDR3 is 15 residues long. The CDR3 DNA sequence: TGTGCCAGCAGCCAGGTTGGAGTTGGGGCCAACGTCCTGACTTTC. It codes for CASSQVGVGANVLTF.

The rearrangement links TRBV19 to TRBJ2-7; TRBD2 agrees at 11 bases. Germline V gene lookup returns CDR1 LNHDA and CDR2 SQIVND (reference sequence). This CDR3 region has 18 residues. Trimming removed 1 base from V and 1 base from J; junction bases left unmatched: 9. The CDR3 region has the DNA TGTGCCAGTAGTATAGGTTGGCCAACTAGCGGGAGTTCCTACGAGCAGTACTTC. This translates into CASSIGWPTSGSSYEQYF. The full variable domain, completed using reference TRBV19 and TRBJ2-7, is DGGITQSPKYLFRKEGQNVTLSCEQNLNHDAMYWYRQDPGQGLRLIYYSQIVNDFQKGDIAEGYSVSREKKESFPLTVTSAQKNPTAFYLCASSIGWPTSGSSYEQYFGPGTRLTVT.

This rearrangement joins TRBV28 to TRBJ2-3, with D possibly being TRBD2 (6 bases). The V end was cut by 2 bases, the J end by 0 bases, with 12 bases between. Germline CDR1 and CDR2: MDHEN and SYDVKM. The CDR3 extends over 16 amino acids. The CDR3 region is CASSLAAGSSTDTQYF. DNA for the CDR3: TGTGCCAGCAGTTTAGCGGCGGGATCTAGCACAGATACGCAGTATTTT.

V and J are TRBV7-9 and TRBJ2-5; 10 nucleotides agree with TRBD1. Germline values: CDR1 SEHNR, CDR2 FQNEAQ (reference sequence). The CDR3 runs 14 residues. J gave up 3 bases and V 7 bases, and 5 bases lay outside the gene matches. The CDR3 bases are TGTGCCAGCATTCGTGGGACAGGGGAAGAGACCCAGTACTTC. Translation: CASIRGTGEETQYF.

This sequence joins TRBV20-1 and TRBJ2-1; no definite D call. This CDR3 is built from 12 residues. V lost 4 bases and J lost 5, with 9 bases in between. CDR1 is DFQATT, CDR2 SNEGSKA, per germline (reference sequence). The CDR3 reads CSAIDRDNEQFF. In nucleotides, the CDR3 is TGCAGTGCTATTGACCGAGACAATGAGCAGTTCTTC.

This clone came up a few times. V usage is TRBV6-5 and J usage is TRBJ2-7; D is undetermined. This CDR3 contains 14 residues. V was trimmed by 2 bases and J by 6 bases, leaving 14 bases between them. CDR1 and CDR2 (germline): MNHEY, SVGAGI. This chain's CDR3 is CASSYTPSFSEQYF. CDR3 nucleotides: TGTGCCAGCAGTTACACACCCAGTTTCAGCGAGCAGTACTTC.

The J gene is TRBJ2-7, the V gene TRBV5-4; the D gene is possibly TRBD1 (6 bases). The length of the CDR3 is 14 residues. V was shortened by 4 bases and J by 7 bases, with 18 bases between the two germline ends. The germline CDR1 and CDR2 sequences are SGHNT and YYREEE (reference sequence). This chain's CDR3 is CASSPRGGQREQYF. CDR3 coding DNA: TGTGCCAGCAGCCCCCGTGGGGGCCAGAGAGAGCAGTACTTC.

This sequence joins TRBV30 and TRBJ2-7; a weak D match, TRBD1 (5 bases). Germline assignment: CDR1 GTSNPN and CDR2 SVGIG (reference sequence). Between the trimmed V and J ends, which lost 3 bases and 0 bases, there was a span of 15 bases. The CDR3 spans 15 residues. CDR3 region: CAWRYYRSSSYEQYF. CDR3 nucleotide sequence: TGTGCCTGGAGGTACTACAGGTCTTCCTCCTACGAGCAGTACTTC.

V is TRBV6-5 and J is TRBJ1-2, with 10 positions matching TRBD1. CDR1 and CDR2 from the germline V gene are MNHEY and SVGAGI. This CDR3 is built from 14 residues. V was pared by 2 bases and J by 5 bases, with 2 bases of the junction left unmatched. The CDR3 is CASSYRQGAYGYTF. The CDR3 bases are TGTGCCAGCAGTTACCGACAGGGGGCATATGGCTACACCTTC.

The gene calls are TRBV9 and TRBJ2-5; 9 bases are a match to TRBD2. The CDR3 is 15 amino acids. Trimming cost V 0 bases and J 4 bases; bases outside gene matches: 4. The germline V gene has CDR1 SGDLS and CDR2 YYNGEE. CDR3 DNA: TGTGCCAGCAGCGTAGCGGGCGGGAGGGTAGAGACCCAGTACTTC. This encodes CASSVAGGRVETQYF.

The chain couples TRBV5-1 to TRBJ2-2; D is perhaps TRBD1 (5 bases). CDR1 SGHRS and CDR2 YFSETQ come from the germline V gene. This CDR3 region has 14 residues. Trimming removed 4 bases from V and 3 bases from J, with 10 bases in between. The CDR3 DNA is TGCGCCAGCAGCCCGGACACCTACACCGGGGAGCTGTTTTTT. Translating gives CASSPDTYTGELFF.

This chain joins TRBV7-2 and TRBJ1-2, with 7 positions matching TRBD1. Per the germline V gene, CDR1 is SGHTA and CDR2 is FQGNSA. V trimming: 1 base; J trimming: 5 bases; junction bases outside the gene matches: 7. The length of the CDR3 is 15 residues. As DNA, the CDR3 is TGTGCCAGCAGCTTAGGACAGGGTTATGGGTATGGCTACACCTTC. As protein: CASSLGQGYGYGYTF.

CDR3 in DNA: TGTGCCAGCAGCTTGGCCGGGGGACAGGGCTTCTATGGCTACACCTTC. Translating gives CASSLAGGQGFYGYTF. V is TRBV5-4 and J is TRBJ1-2; 9 bases agree with TRBD1. Trimming removed 0 bases from V and 4 bases from J; junction bases left unmatched: 7. Germline V gives CDR1 SGHNT, CDR2 YYREEE (reference sequence). The CDR3 has 16 residues.

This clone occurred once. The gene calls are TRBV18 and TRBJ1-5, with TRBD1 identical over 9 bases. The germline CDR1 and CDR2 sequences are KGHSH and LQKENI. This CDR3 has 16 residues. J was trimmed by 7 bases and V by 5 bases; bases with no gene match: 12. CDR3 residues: CASSSSGTGSLQPQHF. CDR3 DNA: TGTGCCAGCTCATCCTCCGGGACAGGGTCCCTCCAGCCCCAGCATTTT.